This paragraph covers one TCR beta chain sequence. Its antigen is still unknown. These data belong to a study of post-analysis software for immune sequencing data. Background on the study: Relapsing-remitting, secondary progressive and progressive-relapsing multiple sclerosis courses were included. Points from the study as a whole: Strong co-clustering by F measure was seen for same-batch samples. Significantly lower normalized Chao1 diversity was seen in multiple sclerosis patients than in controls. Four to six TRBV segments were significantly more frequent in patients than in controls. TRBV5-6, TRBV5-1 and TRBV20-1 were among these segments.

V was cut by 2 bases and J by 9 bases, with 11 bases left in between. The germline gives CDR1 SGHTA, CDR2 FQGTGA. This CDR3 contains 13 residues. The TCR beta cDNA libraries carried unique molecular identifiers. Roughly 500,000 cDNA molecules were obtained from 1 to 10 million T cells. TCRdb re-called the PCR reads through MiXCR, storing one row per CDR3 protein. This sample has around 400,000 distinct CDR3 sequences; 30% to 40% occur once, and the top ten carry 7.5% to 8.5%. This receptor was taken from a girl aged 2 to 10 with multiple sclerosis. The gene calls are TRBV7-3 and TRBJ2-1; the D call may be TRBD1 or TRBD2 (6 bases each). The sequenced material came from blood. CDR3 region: CASSLFGGREQFF. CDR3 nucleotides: TGTGCCAGCAGCTTATTCGGGGGCCGTGAGCAGTTCTTC.